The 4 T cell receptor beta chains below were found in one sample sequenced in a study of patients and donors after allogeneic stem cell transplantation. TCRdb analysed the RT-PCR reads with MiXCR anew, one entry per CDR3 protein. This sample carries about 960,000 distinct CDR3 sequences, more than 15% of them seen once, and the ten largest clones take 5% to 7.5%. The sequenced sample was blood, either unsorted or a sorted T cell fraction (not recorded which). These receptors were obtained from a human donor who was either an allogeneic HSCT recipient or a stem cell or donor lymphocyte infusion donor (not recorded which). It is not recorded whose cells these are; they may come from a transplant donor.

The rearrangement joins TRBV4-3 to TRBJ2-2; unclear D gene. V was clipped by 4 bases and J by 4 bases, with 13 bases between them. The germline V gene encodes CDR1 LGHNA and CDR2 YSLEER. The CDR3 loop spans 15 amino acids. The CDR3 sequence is CASSPSMGSTGELFF. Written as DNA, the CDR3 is TGCGCCAGCAGCCCGAGCATGGGCAGCACCGGGGAGCTGTTTTTT.

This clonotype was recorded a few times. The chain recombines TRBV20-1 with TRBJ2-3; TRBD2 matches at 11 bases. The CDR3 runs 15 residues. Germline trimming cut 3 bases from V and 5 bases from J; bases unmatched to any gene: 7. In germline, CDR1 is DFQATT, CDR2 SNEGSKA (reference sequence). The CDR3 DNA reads TGCAGTGCTAGGGGGACTAGCGGTTATTTAGATACGCAGTATTTT. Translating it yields CSARGTSGYLDTQYF.

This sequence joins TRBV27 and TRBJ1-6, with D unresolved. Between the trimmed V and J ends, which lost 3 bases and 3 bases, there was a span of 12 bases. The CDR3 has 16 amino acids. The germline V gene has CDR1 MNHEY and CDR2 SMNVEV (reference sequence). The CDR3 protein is CASSFLDKNYNSPLHF. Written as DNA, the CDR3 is TGTGCCAGCAGTTTCCTCGACAAGAACTATAATTCACCCCTCCACTTT.

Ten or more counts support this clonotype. CDR3 amino acids: CASSLTGTHNEQFF. The CDR3 DNA sequence: TGTGCCAGCAGCTTGACCGGGACCCACAATGAGCAGTTCTTC. J is TRBJ2-1 and V is TRBV5-5, with D perhaps TRBD1 or TRBD2 (5 bases each). Trimming stripped 1 base from V and 5 bases from J, with 10 bases between. Germline V gives CDR1 SGHKS, CDR2 YYEKEE (reference sequence). This CDR3 contains 14 residues.